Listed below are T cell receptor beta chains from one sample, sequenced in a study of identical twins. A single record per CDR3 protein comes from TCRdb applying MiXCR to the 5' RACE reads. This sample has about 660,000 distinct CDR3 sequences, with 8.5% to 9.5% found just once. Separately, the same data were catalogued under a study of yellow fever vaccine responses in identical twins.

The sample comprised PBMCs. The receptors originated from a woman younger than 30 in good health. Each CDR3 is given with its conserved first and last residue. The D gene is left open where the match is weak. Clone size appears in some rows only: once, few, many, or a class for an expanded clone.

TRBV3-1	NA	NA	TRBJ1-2	TGTGCCAGCAGCAACGAAGGACCTAACTATGGCTACACCTTC	CASSNEGPNYGYTF
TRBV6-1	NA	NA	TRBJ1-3	TGTGCCAGCACAGCAGGCACCTCTGGAAACACCATATATTTT	CASTAGTSGNTIYF
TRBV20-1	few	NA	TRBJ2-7	TGCAGTGCTAGAGCGGCTAGCTCACCTACCTACGAGCAGTACTTC	CSARAASSPTYEQYF
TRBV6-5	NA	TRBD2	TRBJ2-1	TGTGCCAGCAGTTCCCCACATGGACTAGCGGGCACTGAGCAGTTCTTC	CASSSPHGLAGTEQFF
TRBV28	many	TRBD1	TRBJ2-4	TGTGCCAGCAGCTACGGACAGGAAAAGGTTCAGTACTTC	CASSYGQEKVQYF
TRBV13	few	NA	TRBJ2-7	TGTGCCAGCAGCTTAGATGCCAGGGGGAGGGAGCAGTACTTC	CASSLDARGREQYF
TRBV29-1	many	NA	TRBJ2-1	TGCAGCGTTGAAGACCTGGGATTGATCACTGAGCAGTTCTTC	CSVEDLGLITEQFF
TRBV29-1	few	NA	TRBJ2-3	TGCAGCTACGTGGCCAGCACAGATACGCAGTATTTT	CSYVASTDTQYF
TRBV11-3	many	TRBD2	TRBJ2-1	TGTGCCAGCAGCAAAATTCTCCGGGAGGGCCCTTGGCAGTTCTTC	CASSKILREGPWQFF
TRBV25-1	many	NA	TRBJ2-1	TGTGCCAGCAGCCCCCATCTGGGGGGGCCACACAATGAGCAGTTCTTC	CASSPHLGGPHNEQFF
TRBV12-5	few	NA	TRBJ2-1	TGTGCTAGTGGTTACAGGGCGGATGAGCAGTTCTTC	CASGYRADEQFF
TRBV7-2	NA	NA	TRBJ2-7	TGTGCCAGCAGCAGGGGGGGAGGGACAGTCTCCTACGAGCAGTACTTC	CASSRGGGTVSYEQYF
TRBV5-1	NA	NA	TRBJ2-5	TGCGCCAGCAGCTCCTTATTGGGGGGACGCGAGACCCAGTACTTC	CASSSLLGGRETQYF
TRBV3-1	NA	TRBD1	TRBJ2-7	TGTGCCAGCAGCCAACAAACAGGGGGCGCTTACGAGCAGTACTTC	CASSQQTGGAYEQYF
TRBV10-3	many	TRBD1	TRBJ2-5	TGTGCCACCAAACAGGGGGGAGGAGAGACCCAGTACTTC	CATKQGGGETQYF
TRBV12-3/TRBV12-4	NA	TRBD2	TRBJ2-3	TGTGCCAGCAGCCAATCCGGGAGGGGAGGGGATACGCAGTATTTT	CASSQSGRGGDTQYF
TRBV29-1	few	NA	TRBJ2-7	TGCGGCGTTGAAGAGCCGGACTTAACAGGCTACGAGCAGTACTTC	CGVEEPDLTGYEQYF
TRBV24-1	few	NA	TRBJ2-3	TGTGCCACCACTGCGGCAGGGACAGATACGCAGTATTTT	CATTAAGTDTQYF
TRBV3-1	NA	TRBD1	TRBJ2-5	TGTGCCAGCAGCCAATCCGACAGGGCAGGGACCCAGTACTTC	CASSQSDRAGTQYF
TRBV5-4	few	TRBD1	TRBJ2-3	TGTGCCAGCAGCTCTCAAAGACAGGGGGCGCGCGCAGATACGCAGTATTTT	CASSSQRQGARADTQYF
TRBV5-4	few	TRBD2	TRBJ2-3	TGTGCCTCCCGGGGGGGGTCCATACCGGATACGCAGTATTTT	CASRGGSIPDTQYF
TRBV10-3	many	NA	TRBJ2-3	TGTGCCATCAGTGCCGGGACCCCCAGCACAGATACGCAGTATTTT	CAISAGTPSTDTQYF
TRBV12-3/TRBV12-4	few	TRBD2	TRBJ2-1	TGTGCCAGCCAGCAGGGACTGCCGGGACTAGCGGGCCCTCAGTTCTTC	CASQQGLPGLAGPQFF
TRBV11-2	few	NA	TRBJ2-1	TGTGCCAGCAGCTTAGGGGTTAGCAGGGGAAGGGGTAATGAGCAGTTCTTC	CASSLGVSRGRGNEQFF
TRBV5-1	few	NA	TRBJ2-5	TGCGCCAGCAGCTTGCGAGCTTACCAAGAGACCCAGTACTTC	CASSLRAYQETQYF
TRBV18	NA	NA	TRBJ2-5	TGTGCCAGCTCAAAGTTGCGGGGCCAACAAGAGACCCAGTACTTC	CASSKLRGQQETQYF
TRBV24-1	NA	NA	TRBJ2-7	TGTGCCACCAGTGATTCGACAGGCCCCTACGAGCAGTACTTC	CATSDSTGPYEQYF
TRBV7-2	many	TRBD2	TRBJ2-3	TGTGCCAGCAGCTTAGTGTCGACTAGCGGGGGCACAGATACGCAGTATTTT	CASSLVSTSGGTDTQYF
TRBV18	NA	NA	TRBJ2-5	TGTGCCAGCTCACCGAGTGTAGAAGAGACCCAGTACTTC	CASSPSVEETQYF
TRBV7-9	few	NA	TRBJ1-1	TGTGCCAGCAGCTCGGCAACTGCTGAAGCTTTCTTT	CASSSATAEAFF
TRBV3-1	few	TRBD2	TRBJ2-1	TGTGCCAGCAGCCGCGGGACTAGGGTCGGTGAGCAGTTCTTC	CASSRGTRVGEQFF
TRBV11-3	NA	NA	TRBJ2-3	TGTGCCAGCAGCTCCGACCCGGAAGATACGCAGTATTTT	CASSSDPEDTQYF
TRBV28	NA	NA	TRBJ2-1	TGTGCCAGCAGTTTATGGGGCCAAACGGGAGTTGAGCAGTTCTTC	CASSLWGQTGVEQFF
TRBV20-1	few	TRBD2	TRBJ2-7	TGCAGTGCTAGGGGGACTAGCGGGAGTACAAGATACGAGCAGTACTTC	CSARGTSGSTRYEQYF
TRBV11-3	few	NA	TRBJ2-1	TGTGCCAGCAGCTTAGGTCCCGCGGATTCCTACAATGAGCAGTTCTTC	CASSLGPADSYNEQFF
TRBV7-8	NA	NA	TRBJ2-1	TGTGCCAGCAGCTTAGGGGCCATAAGCTCCTACAATGAGCAGTTCTTC	CASSLGAISSYNEQFF
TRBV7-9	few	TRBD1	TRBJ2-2	TGTGCCAGCAGCACCCGGACAGGGATCAGCGAGACCGGGGAGCTGTTTTTT	CASSTRTGISETGELFF
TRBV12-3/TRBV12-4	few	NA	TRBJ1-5	TGTGCCAGCAGTTTAGTAAATCAGCCCCAGCATTTT	CASSLVNQPQHF
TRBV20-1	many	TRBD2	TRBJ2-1	TGCAGTGCTAGAGAGACACCGCTAGCGGGAGGGCCCACGGGTGAGCAGTTCTTC	CSARETPLAGGPTGEQFF
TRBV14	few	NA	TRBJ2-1	TGTGCCAGCAGCCAAGAAGGGCGTAGGTCCTACAATGAGCAGTTCTTC	CASSQEGRRSYNEQFF
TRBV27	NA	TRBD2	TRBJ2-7	TGTGCCAGCAGTCACCGCCCGACAGGAAAAGCGGGAGGGCCCTACGAGCAGTACTTC	CASSHRPTGKAGGPYEQYF
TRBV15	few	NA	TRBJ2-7	TGTGCCACCAGCATTGACTCCTACGAGCAGTACTTC	CATSIDSYEQYF
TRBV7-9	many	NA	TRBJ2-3	TGTGCCAGCAGCTTAGCGCTGGCAGATACGCAGTATTTT	CASSLALADTQYF
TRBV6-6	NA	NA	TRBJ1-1	TGTGCCAGCATTGAACCGGGATCTGAAGCTTTCTTT	CASIEPGSEAFF
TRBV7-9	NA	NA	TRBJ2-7	TGTGCCAGCAGCTTAGGCTCTGGGGCTAACTCCTACGAGCAGTACTTC	CASSLGSGANSYEQYF
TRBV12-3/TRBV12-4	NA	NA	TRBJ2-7	TGTGCCAGCAGGCTCACTGGGAGAGGAGGGCGGTCCTCGTTCTACGAGCAGTACTTC	CASRLTGRGGRSSFYEQYF